These 21 T cell receptor beta chains were sequenced from one sample in a study of T cells after yellow fever vaccination (dated by TCRdb to the late 2010s). In light of the paper, this sample's treatment or condition label describes: live attenuated yellow fever vaccine strain. The library relied on 5' RACE. The data were produced on an Illumina HiSeq 2500. Using fastp at Q25 and MiXCR, TCRdb reprocessed the public reads and kept productive beta chains. Each record represents a unique CDR3 protein, reported with the most common genes and DNA among its rows. The sample yields tens of thousands of distinct CDR3 sequences; around 5% were counted once. Jointly, the top ten make up about 19% of the sample. The source was PBMCs, either bulk or a sorted T-cell subset (CD4+, CD8+, memory, or dextramer-sorted; not recorded which), collected about 41 days after the first yellow fever vaccination. The receptors here all came from a young man who received the YFV17D yellow fever vaccine.

This clonotype was observed many times. This chain links TRBV15 with TRBJ2-1, with 12 bases that match TRBD2. The CDR3 is 17 residues long. Germline lookup yields CDR1 LNHNV and CDR2 YYDKDF (reference sequence). V trimming: 5 bases; J trimming: 10 bases; junction bases outside the gene matches: 15. The CDR3 loop reads CATSGGLAGRSNSEQFF. CDR3 nucleotides: TGTGCCACCAGCGGCGGACTAGCGGGGAGATCCAATAGCGAGCAGTTCTTC.

This clonotype was seen many times. The chain is built from TRBV7-2 and TRBJ1-1; D unresolved. The CDR3 covers 12 residues. Trimming removed 1 base at V and 11 bases at J, with 11 bases between. Germline V lookup: CDR1 SGHTA, CDR2 FQGNSA. The CDR3 sequence: CASSLVRSYAFF. CDR3 in DNA: TGTGCCAGCAGCTTAGTTAGGTCGTACGCTTTCTTT.

The sample holds many counts of this clonotype. The rearrangement joins TRBV6-2 or TRBV6-3 to TRBJ2-1; TRBD1 is a possible D gene (6 bases). This CDR3 comprises 17 residues. V was cut by 6 bases and J by 0 bases, with 18 bases left in between. The germline CDR1 and CDR2 sequences are MNHEY and SVGEGT. The CDR3 loop is CASRRDVGHLSYNEQFF. The CDR3 DNA is TGTGCCAGCAGGCGAGACGTGGGACACCTCTCCTACAATGAGCAGTTCTTC.

This clonotype has at least ten counts. The V and J genes are TRBV12-3 or TRBV12-4 and TRBJ1-1; a weak D match, TRBD1 (5 bases). V lost 7 bases and J 4 bases, leaving 16 bases between the germline ends. The CDR3 extends over 14 amino acids. CDR3 in DNA: TGTGCCAGCACGCCGGGCAGGGCGAGCACTGAAGCTTTCTTT. Its protein is CASTPGRASTEAFF.

Many counts were recorded for this clonotype. The chain uses TRBV12-3 or TRBV12-4 and TRBJ1-6, with a tentative D call TRBD1 (5 bases). The V end was cut by 5 bases, the J end by 9 bases, with 23 bases between. This CDR3 comprises 17 residues. Here the CDR3 reads CASSLGTAVGGGSPLHF. CDR3 nucleotides: TGTGCCAGCAGTCTTGGGACTGCCGTCGGCGGGGGTTCACCCCTCCACTTT.

This clonotype was counted ten times or more. The chain recombines TRBV6-5 with TRBJ1-6; a weak D match, TRBD1 (5 bases). CDR1 is MNHEY and CDR2 is SVGAGI in the germline V gene. This CDR3 is built from 17 residues. V lost 2 bases and J 1 base, leaving 12 bases between the germline ends. The CDR3 reads CASSYRGLPSYNSPLHF. In DNA, the CDR3 is TGTGCCAGCAGTTACAGGGGCTTACCATCCTATAATTCACCCCTCCACTTT.

This clonotype was seen repeatedly, ten times or more. The rearrangement joins TRBV5-1 to TRBJ2-3; tentatively, D is TRBD2 (6 bases). Trimming removed 3 bases from V and 6 bases from J, with 17 bases in between. CDR3 length equals 15 residues. CDR1 and CDR2 (germline): SGHRS, YFSETQ. DNA for the CDR3: TGCGCCAGCAGCTCCTACGGGGTAGCGGTGGATACGCAGTATTTT. Translation gives CASSSYGVAVDTQYF. Using reference TRBV5-1 and TRBJ2-3 for the parts outside the CDR3, the full variable domain is KAGVTQTPRYLIKTRGQQVTLSCSPISGHRSVSWYQQTPGQGLQFLFEYFSETQRNKGNFPGRFSGRQFSNSRSEMNVSTLELGDSALYLCASSSYGVAVDTQYFGPGTRLTVL.

This clonotype occurred many times. The chain has TRBV7-9 and TRBJ2-7; TRBD1 aligns across 9 bases. Germline CDR1 and CDR2: SEHNR and FQNEAQ (reference sequence). The CDR3 has 13 residues. Trimming took 5 bases from V and 5 from J; bases not matched to a gene: 4. The CDR3 DNA reads TGTGCCAGCAGCGGCCGGGACAGGGACGAGCAGTACGTC. This sequence encodes CASSGRDRDEQYV.

Ten or more counts support this clonotype. The V and J genes are TRBV3-1 and TRBJ2-5; 15 bases match TRBD2. From germline, CDR1 is LGHDT and CDR2 YNNKEL (reference sequence). V dropped 6 bases and J dropped 9; count of bases not matched to a gene: 5. This CDR3 contains 14 residues. In DNA form, the CDR3 reads TGTGCCAGCAGGGGGACTAGCGGGGGGTCCTCCCAGTACTTC. It is translated as CASRGTSGGSSQYF.

This clonotype has ten or more counts. The chain combines TRBV6-1 with TRBJ1-1; 7 bases line up with TRBD1. Germline CDR1 reads MNHNS; CDR2 reads SASEGT. The CDR3 consists of 15 residues. V was clipped by 6 bases and J by 0 bases; unmatched bases: 7. CDR3 loop: CASRLTGAMNTEAFF. The CDR3 nucleotides are TGTGCCAGCAGGCTTACAGGGGCTATGAACACTGAAGCTTTCTTT.

This clonotype was counted many times. This rearrangement joins TRBV5-1 to TRBJ2-1; D ambiguous. Trimming left V 2 bases short and J 8 bases short, with 8 bases between. The CDR3 spans 12 residues. The germline V gene has CDR1 SGHRS and CDR2 YFSETQ. The chain's CDR3 is CASSFPSYEQFF. The CDR3 DNA is TGCGCCAGCAGCTTCCCCAGTTATGAGCAGTTCTTC.

By sample share, this clonotype is medium-sized. The chain couples TRBV7-2 to TRBJ2-7; 8 bases are a match to TRBD1. The CDR3 totals 14 residues. V shed 4 bases and J 3 bases; nucleotides not matched to a gene: 5. Germline V gene sequence: CDR1 SGHTA, CDR2 FQGNSA. The CDR3 bases are TGTGCCAGCAGCTCGCAGGGGGCGGTCTACGAGCAGTACTTC. Its translation: CASSSQGAVYEQYF.

This clonotype was detected many times. This chain joins TRBV18 and TRBJ2-3; D tentatively reads TRBD1 or TRBD2 (5 bases each). V was cut by 2 bases and J by 4 bases, with 10 bases left in between. The CDR3 has 14 residues. Per the germline V gene, CDR1 is KGHSH and CDR2 is LQKENI. The CDR3 region is CASSPGMGADTQYF. CDR3 sequence (DNA): TGTGCCAGCTCACCAGGGATGGGGGCAGATACGCAGTATTTT.

In its sample, this clonotype was seen many times. The chain links TRBV9 to TRBJ2-7; TRBD2 matches 10 bases. The V and J ends lost 1 base and 2 bases, in that order; junction bases with no gene match: 6. The germline V gene has CDR1 SGDLS and CDR2 YYNGEE. The CDR3 is 16 amino acids. CDR3 loop: CASSVSGTSETYEQYF. The CDR3 DNA reads TGTGCCAGCAGCGTATCCGGGACTAGCGAAACCTACGAGCAGTACTTC.

This clonotype was counted ten times or more. This chain connects TRBV4-1 to TRBJ2-7, with TRBD1 matching 10 bases. Trimming at V came to 0 bases and at J to 2 bases, leaving 4 bases not matched to a gene. From germline, CDR1 is MGHRA and CDR2 YSYEKL. The CDR3 spans 16 residues. CDR3 sequence reads: CASSQDEDRGAYEQYF. The CDR3 region has the DNA TGCGCCAGCAGCCAAGATGAGGACAGGGGGGCCTACGAGCAGTACTTC.

This clonotype showed up many times. This sequence joins TRBV4-1 and TRBJ2-7; the D is unclear. The length of the CDR3 is 13 residues. Per germline, CDR1 MGHRA and CDR2 YSYEKL. V was cut by 5 bases and J by 3 bases, with 11 bases left in between. CDR3 DNA: TGCGCCAGCAGCAGAGAGATAAACTACGAGCAGTACTTC. It translates to CASSREINYEQYF.

Many counts were recorded for this clonotype. V usage is TRBV3-1 and J usage is TRBJ2-3, with 9 positions matching TRBD1. V gave up 6 bases and J gave up 3 bases; unmatched junction bases: 19. CDR3 length: 19 residues. The germline CDR1 and CDR2 sequences are LGHDT and YNNKEL (reference sequence). CDR3 residues: CASRPAIGSRGQGTDTQYF. DNA of the CDR3: TGTGCCAGCAGGCCCGCGATTGGGAGCCGGGGACAGGGTACAGATACGCAGTATTTT.

Concerning this clonotype: This may be a read error: a much more frequent sequence differs by one nucleotide. The rearrangement links TRBV7-9 to TRBJ1-6; D call uncertain. V was pared by 4 bases and J by 10 bases, with 11 bases between. The CDR3 contains 13 residues. Germline CDR1 SEHNR, CDR2 FQNEAQ (reference sequence). The CDR3 reads CASSSNSESPLHF. The CDR3 DNA sequence: TGTGCCAGCAGCTCGAACAGCGAGTCACCCCTCCACTTT. The variable domain in full, completed from reference TRBV7-9 and TRBJ1-6, reads DTGVSQNPRHKITKRGQNVTFRCDPISEHNRLYWYRQTLGQGPEFLTYFQNEAQLEKSRLLSDRFSAERPKGSFSTLEIQRTEQGDSAMYLCASSSNSESPLHFGNGTRLTVT.

There are many counts of this clonotype. V is TRBV7-2 and J is TRBJ2-3; D might be TRBD2 (6 bases). Germline assignment: CDR1 SGHTA and CDR2 FQGNSA. CDR3 length: 15 residues. V lost 1 base and J 4 bases, leaving 12 bases between the germline ends. The CDR3 nucleotides read TGTGCCAGCAGCTTAGGGGCGGGGTTGGCAGATACGCAGTATTTT. Its protein is CASSLGAGLADTQYF. Using reference TRBV7-2 and TRBJ2-3 for the parts outside the CDR3, the full variable domain is GAGVSQSPSNKVTEKGKDVELRCDPISGHTALYWYRQSLGQGLEFLIYFQGNSAPDKSGLPSDRFSAERTGGSVSTLTIQRTQQEDSAVYLCASSLGAGLADTQYFGPGTRLTVL.

This clonotype was found many times. The chain combines TRBV5-1 with TRBJ1-1; 9 bases agree with TRBD1. This CDR3 region has 15 residues. V gave up 4 bases and J gave up 2 bases; unmatched junction bases: 6. The V gene's germline CDR1 is SGHRS and CDR2 YFSETQ. The CDR3 coding sequence is TGCGCCAGCAGCGGGCGACAGGGGGGCAACACTGAAGCTTTCTTT. Translating it yields CASSGRQGGNTEAFF.

This clonotype showed up many times. The gene calls are TRBV7-2 and TRBJ2-3, with TRBD2 matching 11 bases. Germline V gene lookup returns CDR1 SGHTA and CDR2 FQGNSA. This CDR3 has 15 amino acids. V shed 4 bases, J shed 3 bases, and the junction held 3 bases outside the gene matches. The CDR3 sequence is CASSYSGGETDTQYF. CDR3 nucleotides: TGTGCCAGCAGCTATAGCGGGGGGGAGACAGATACGCAGTATTTT.